This TCR beta chain was sequenced during a study of beta chain features in type 1 diabetes. Across the study: Cell yields, gender and age were comparable in patients and healthy donors.

Germline CDR1 is SQVTM and CDR2 is ANQGSEA. V was clipped by 4 bases and J by 0 bases, with 10 bases between them. The CDR3 length is 13 residues. What was sequenced were expressed TCRB transcripts, since all of the isolated RNA had been reverse transcribed. The average output of naive, central memory and regulatory T cell samples was around 3.5 million reads. The method was immunoSEQ multiplex PCR; TCRdb's version includes in-frame clones alone and lacks a portion of them. Of 150,000 to 200,000 clones detected, around 13% appear once; the ten largest clones hold around 0.63%. On this clone itself: Its antigen is as yet unknown.

Study outcomes and limitations: Across patients, naive, central memory and Treg TCRB repertoires exhibited apparently greater similarity than was observed across healthy donors. Sequencing from cDNA could over-represent high-TCR-expressing cells.

The chain employs TRBV29-1 and TRBJ2-7; tentative D call: TRBD2 (5 bases). The TCR comes from a woman under 30 in good health. Sequenced sample: central memory CD4+ T cells from blood. The CDR3 is CSVGEGSSYEQYF. The CDR3 DNA sequence: TGCAGCGTTGGTGAGGGCAGCTCCTACGAGCAGTACTTC.